These 19 T cell receptor beta chains came from one sample sequenced in a study of post-analysis software for immune sequencing data. General study points: TRBV5-6, TRBV5-1 and TRBV20-1 were among four to six TRBV segments more frequent in patients than controls.

The TCR beta cDNA libraries carried unique molecular identifiers. TCRdb processed the PCR reads anew with MiXCR; each CDR3 protein has one entry. This table holds 350,000 to 500,000 distinct CDR3 sequences, approximately 37% found once. Their recognized antigens are unknown. The sequenced sample consisted of blood. These receptors were collected from a girl aged 2-10 years with multiple sclerosis.

This clonotype appeared a single time. The chain is built from TRBV24-1 and TRBJ2-3; 10 bases map to TRBD1. J lost 3 bases, V lost 8 bases, and 1 base had no gene match. This CDR3 spans 13 amino acids. The germline gives CDR1 KGHDR, CDR2 SFDVKD. This chain's CDR3 is CATMGQGTDTQYF. CDR3 nucleotides: TGTGCCACCATGGGACAGGGGACAGATACGCAGTATTTT.

The rearrangement links TRBV6-5 to TRBJ1-1, with 11 bases matching TRBD1. The CDR3 has 15 residues. J was trimmed by 5 bases and V by 0 bases; bases with no gene match: 2. Germline V gives CDR1 MNHEY, CDR2 SVGAGI. The DNA of the CDR3 is TGTGCCAGCAGTTACTCAGGGACAGGGGGTACTGAAGCTTTCTTT. Translation: CASSYSGTGGTEAFF.

For this clonotype: Just one base apart from a much larger clone, this may be a read error. The J gene is TRBJ2-6, the V gene TRBV7-9; D may correspond to TRBD1 or TRBD2 (5 bases each). The V gene's germline CDR1 is SEHNR and CDR2 FQNEAQ (reference sequence). The CDR3 is 14 amino acids. The CDR3 nucleotides are TGTGCCAGCAGCTCGTTAACCGGGGCCAACGCCCTGACTTTC. This gives the protein CASSSLTGANALTF.

The rearrangement uses TRBV6-6 and TRBJ2-7, with D uncertain. The CDR3 has 13 residues. Between the trimmed V and J ends, which lost 4 bases and 3 bases, there was a span of 10 bases. Germline CDR1 and CDR2: MNHNY and SVGAGI (reference sequence). CDR3 sequence: CASSFPNNYEQYF. The CDR3 bases are TGTGCCAGCAGTTTCCCAAACAACTACGAGCAGTACTTC.

This clonotype has just one count. The J gene is TRBJ1-6, the V gene TRBV6-1, with D uncertain. CDR1 is MNHNS, CDR2 SASEGT, per germline. The CDR3 consists of 15 residues. V lost 2 bases, J lost 10 bases, and 15 bases lay in between. CDR3 DNA: TGTGCCAGCAGTGAAATATGGGGAGATCAGTCACCCCTCCACTTT. As protein: CASSEIWGDQSPLHF.

CDR3 loop: CASSSILGDTSNYGYTF. In DNA form, the CDR3 reads TGTGCCAGCAGCTCTATTCTAGGGGACACATCTAACTATGGCTACACCTTC. This rearrangement joins TRBV7-6 to TRBJ1-2, with D possibly being TRBD1 (6 bases). This CDR3 region has 17 residues. CDR1 is SGHVS, CDR2 FNYEAQ, per germline. Trimming pared 4 bases from V and 0 bases from J, leaving 18 bases between.

With regard to this clonotype: At one boundary the junction diverges from the germline segment, which might be a read error. This rearrangement joins TRBV9 to TRBJ1-2; no reliable D call. The CDR3 extends over 15 amino acids. Germline V CDR1 and CDR2: SGDLS, YYNGEE. As DNA, the CDR3 is TGTGCCAGCAGCGTAGAGGGCTCACTTAACCATGGCTACACCTTC. It specifies CASSVEGSLNHGYTF.

The genes are TRBV4-1 and TRBJ1-6, with D uncertain. The V end lost 1 base, the J end lost 8 bases, and 15 bases lay between the germline ends. From germline, CDR1 is MGHRA and CDR2 YSYEKL. This CDR3 region has 16 residues. CDR3 sequence (DNA): TGCGCCAGCAGCCAAGTGGGCGCCCGAAGGGATTCACCCCTCCACTTT. Translation gives CASSQVGARRDSPLHF.

Remarks on this clonotype: The germline gene is not matched at one end of the junction; a read error may be the cause. The chain employs TRBV12-3 or TRBV12-4 and TRBJ1-5; D call uncertain. The CDR3 runs to 13 residues. CDR3 residues: CVSSPSENQPQHF. The CDR3 DNA follows: TGTGTCAGCAGCCCCTCGGAAAATCAGCCCCAGCATTTT.

This clonotype has a handful of counts. This sequence joins TRBV4-1 and TRBJ2-5; 11 bases fit TRBD2. V gave up 3 bases and J gave up 10 bases; unmatched junction bases: 7. Germline CDR1 is MGHRA and CDR2 is YSYEKL. There are 14 residues in the CDR3. CDR3 bases: TGCGCCAGCAGCCACCGGGCGACTAGCGGGGACCAGTACTTC. The encoded protein is CASSHRATSGDQYF.

This clonotype is a singleton in its sample. CDR3 nucleotide sequence: TGTGCCAGCAGCTCCCGACAGGGGACAATTAGCAATCAGCCCCAGCATTTT. Its protein product is CASSSRQGTISNQPQHF. The genes are TRBV7-2 and TRBJ1-5; 8 bases are a match to TRBD1. With 4 bases clipped from V and 0 bases from J, the junction kept 8 bases outside the gene matches. Germline loops: CDR1 SGHTA, CDR2 FQGNSA. CDR3 length: 17 amino acids.

Note on this clonotype: A read error may account for a junction end that differs from germline. The rearrangement links TRBV10-3 to TRBJ2-5; D unresolved. Per germline, CDR1 ENHRY and CDR2 SYGVKD. The CDR3 loop spans 12 amino acids. CDR3: CATSESGETQYF. The CDR3 DNA reads TGTGCCACCAGTGAGTCTGGGGAGACCCAGTACTTC.

This clonotype was recorded a few times. This rearrangement joins TRBV13 to TRBJ2-7, with unresolved D. CDR3 length equals 14 residues. Deletions cut 4 bases from V and 0 bases from J, with 10 bases between. The V gene's germline CDR1 is PRHDT and CDR2 FYEKMQ (reference sequence). In nucleotides, the CDR3 is TGTGCCAGCAGCTCCCCGGTTCCCTCCTACGAGCAGTACTTC. Its protein product is CASSSPVPSYEQYF.

This sequence joins TRBV29-1 and TRBJ2-3, with 9 bases matching TRBD1. V was clipped by 4 bases and J by 6 bases; unmatched bases: 8. This CDR3 comprises 14 residues. CDR1 and CDR2 (germline): SQVTM, ANQGSEA. The CDR3 sequence: CSVVSQGAFDTQYF. In DNA form, the CDR3 reads TGCAGCGTTGTATCACAGGGGGCCTTCGATACGCAGTATTTT.

This clonotype was seen a few times. V is TRBV4-3 and J is TRBJ2-7; D not resolved. Germline assignment: CDR1 LGHNA and CDR2 YSLEER. The length of the CDR3 is 14 residues. Trimming left V 7 bases short and J 0 bases short, with 13 bases between. CDR3 sequence: CASIRKTNSYEQYF. CDR3 in DNA: TGCGCCAGCATTAGGAAAACCAACTCCTACGAGCAGTACTTC.

The chain combines TRBV5-4 with TRBJ2-3; D gene ambiguous. Germline V lookup: CDR1 SGHNT, CDR2 YYREEE (reference sequence). The CDR3 extends over 16 amino acids. Trimming took off 6 bases at V and 4 bases at J, with 21 bases between the two ends. Here the CDR3 reads CASIWGPESSPDTQYF. The CDR3, as DNA: TGTGCCAGCATCTGGGGTCCAGAATCCTCCCCAGATACGCAGTATTTT.

The chain recombines TRBV20-1 with TRBJ2-4; 10 bases map to TRBD1. The V gene's germline CDR1 is DFQATT and CDR2 SNEGSKA (reference sequence). The CDR3 runs 15 residues. Germline trimming cut 0 bases from V and 5 bases from J; bases unmatched to any gene: 4. The CDR3 DNA reads TGCAGTGCTAGAGATGCCGGGACAGGGGAAAACATTCAGTACTTC. Protein product: CSARDAGTGENIQYF.

V and J are TRBV4-1 and TRBJ1-1; TRBD1 might be the D (6 bases). Trimming stripped 4 bases from V and 5 bases from J, with 11 bases between. CDR3 size: 13 residues. Germline V gives CDR1 MGHRA, CDR2 YSYEKL. The CDR3 is CASSRITGTEAFF. In DNA form, the CDR3 reads TGCGCCAGCAGCCGGATAACAGGGACTGAAGCTTTCTTT.

In its sample, this clonotype was seen a few times. V gene TRBV15 combines with J gene TRBJ1-2; 10 positions agree with TRBD1. CDR1 and CDR2 from the germline V gene are LNHNV and YYDKDF (reference sequence). This CDR3 is built from 17 residues. V dropped 1 base and J dropped 3; count of bases not matched to a gene: 8. The CDR3 sequence: CATSRAYPGQGDYGYTF. CDR3 in DNA: TGTGCCACCAGCAGAGCCTACCCTGGACAGGGGGACTATGGCTACACCTTC.